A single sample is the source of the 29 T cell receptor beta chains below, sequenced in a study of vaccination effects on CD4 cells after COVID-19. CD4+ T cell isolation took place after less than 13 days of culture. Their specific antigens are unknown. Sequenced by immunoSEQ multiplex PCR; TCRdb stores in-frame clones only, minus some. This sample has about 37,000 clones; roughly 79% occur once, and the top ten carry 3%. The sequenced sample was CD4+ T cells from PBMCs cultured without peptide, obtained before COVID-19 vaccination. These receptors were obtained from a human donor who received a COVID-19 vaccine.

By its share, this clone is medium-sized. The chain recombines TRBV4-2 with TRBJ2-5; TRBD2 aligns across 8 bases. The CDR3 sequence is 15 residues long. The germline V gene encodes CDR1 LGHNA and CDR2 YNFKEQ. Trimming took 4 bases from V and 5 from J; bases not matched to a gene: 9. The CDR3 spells CASSLSQAGAETQYF. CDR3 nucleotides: TGTGCCAGCAGCCTTTCCCAAGCGGGAGCGGAGACCCAGTACTTC.

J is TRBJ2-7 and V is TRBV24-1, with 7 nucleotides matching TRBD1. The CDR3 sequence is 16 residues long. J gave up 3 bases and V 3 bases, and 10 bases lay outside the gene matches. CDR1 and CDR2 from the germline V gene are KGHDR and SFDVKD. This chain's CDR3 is CATSDASDRKNYEQYF. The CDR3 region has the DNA TGTGCCACCAGTGATGCCTCGGACAGGAAAAACTACGAGCAGTACTTC.

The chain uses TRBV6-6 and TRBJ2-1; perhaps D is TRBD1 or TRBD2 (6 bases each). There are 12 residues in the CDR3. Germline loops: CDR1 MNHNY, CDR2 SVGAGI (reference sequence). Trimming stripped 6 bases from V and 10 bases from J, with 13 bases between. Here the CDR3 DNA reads TGTGCCAGCAGACCGGGGGCTTGGGAGCAGTTCTTC. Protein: CASRPGAWEQFF.

DNA for the CDR3: TGTGCCAGCAGTTTCGGTGATTCGGATACGCAGTATTTT. It specifies CASSFGDSDTQYF. The chain employs TRBV27 and TRBJ2-3; the D is unclear. V lost 3 bases and J lost 6, with 10 bases in between. The CDR3 totals 13 residues. Germline lookup yields CDR1 MNHEY and CDR2 SMNVEV (reference sequence).

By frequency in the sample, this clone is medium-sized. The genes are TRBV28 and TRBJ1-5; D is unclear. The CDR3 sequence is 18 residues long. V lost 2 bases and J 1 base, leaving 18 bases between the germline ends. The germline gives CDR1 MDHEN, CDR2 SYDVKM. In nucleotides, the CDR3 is TGTGCCAGCAGTTTAGGGAGGGTCCCGAGGGCGAGCAATCAGCCCCAGCATTTT. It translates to CASSLGRVPRASNQPQHF.

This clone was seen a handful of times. The CDR3 sequence: CASSWRGSETQYF. The CDR3 DNA is TGTGCCAGCAGCTGGCGGGGGTCAGAGACCCAGTACTTC. The gene calls are TRBV7-2 and TRBJ2-5; 7 bases fit TRBD2. Germline V gene lookup returns CDR1 SGHTA and CDR2 FQGNSA. V lost 4 bases, J lost 4 bases, and 3 bases stayed unmatched. CDR3 length equals 13 residues.

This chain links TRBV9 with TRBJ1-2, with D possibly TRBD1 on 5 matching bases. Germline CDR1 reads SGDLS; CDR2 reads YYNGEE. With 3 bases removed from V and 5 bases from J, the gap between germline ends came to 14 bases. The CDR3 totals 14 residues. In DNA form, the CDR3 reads TGTGCCAGCAGCGCCCCCCCCGGGGCGTATGGCTACACCTTC. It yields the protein CASSAPPGAYGYTF.

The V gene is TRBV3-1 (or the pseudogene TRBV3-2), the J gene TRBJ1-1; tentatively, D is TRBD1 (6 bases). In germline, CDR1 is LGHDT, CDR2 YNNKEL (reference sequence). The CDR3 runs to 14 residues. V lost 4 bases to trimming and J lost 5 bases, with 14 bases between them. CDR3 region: CASSPQGSATEAFF. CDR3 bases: TGTGCCAGCAGCCCACAGGGTTCGGCGACTGAAGCTTTCTTT.

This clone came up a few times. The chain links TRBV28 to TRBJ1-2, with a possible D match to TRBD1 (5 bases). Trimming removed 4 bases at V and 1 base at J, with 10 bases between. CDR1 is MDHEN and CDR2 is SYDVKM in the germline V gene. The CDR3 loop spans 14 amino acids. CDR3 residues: CASSSTAGNYGYTF. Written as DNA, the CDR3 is TGTGCCAGCAGTTCGACAGCTGGTAACTATGGCTACACCTTC.

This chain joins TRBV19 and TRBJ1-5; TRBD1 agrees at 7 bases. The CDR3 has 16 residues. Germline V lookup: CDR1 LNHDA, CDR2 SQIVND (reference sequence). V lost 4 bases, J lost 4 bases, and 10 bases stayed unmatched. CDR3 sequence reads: CASSTTGTTINQPQHF. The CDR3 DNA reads TGTGCCAGTAGTACGACAGGGACCACAATTAATCAGCCCCAGCATTTT.

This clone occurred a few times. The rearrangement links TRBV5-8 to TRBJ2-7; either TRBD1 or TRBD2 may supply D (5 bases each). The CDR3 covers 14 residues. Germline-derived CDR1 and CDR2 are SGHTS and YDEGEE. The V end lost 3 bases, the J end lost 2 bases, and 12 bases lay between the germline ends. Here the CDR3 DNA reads TGTGCCAGCAGCTACGGGGACCGAGCCTACGAGCAGTACTTC. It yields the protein CASSYGDRAYEQYF.

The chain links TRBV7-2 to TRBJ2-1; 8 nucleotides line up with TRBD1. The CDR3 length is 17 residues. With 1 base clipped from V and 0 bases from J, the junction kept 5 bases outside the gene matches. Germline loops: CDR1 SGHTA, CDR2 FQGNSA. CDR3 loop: CASSLGQGASSYNEQFF. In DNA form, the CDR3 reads TGTGCCAGCAGCTTAGGGCAGGGGGCAAGCTCCTACAATGAGCAGTTCTTC.

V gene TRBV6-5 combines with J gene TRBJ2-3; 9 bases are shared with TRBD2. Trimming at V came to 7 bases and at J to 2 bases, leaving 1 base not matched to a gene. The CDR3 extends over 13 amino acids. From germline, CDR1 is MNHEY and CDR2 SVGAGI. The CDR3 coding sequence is TGTGCCAGCAAGCGGGGGGACACAGATACGCAGTATTTT. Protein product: CASKRGDTDTQYF.

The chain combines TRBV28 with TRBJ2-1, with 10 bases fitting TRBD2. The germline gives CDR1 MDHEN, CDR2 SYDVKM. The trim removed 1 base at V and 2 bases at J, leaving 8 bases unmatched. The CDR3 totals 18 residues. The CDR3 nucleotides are TGTGCCAGCAGTTTATCCCGAAGACTAGCGGGTCCCTACAATGAGCAGTTCTTC. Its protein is CASSLSRRLAGPYNEQFF.

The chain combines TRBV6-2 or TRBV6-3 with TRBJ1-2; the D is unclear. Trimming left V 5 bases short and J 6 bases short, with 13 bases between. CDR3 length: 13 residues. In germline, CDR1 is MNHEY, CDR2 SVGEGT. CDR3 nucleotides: TGTGCCAGCAGTACCCCCTACGGCAATGGCTACACCTTC. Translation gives CASSTPYGNGYTF.

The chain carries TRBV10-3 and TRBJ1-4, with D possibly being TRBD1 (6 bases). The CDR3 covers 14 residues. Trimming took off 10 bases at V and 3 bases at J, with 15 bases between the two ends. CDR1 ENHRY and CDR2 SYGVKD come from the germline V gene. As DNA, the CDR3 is TGTGCCACCGGAACGACAGGACCTAATGAAAAACTGTTTTTT. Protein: CATGTTGPNEKLFF.

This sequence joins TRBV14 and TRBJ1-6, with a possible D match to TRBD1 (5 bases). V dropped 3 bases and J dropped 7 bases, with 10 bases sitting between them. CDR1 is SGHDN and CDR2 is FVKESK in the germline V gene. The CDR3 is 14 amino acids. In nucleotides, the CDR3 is TGTGCCAGCAGCCAGACCGCAGGGAATTCACCCCTCCACTTT. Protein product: CASSQTAGNSPLHF.

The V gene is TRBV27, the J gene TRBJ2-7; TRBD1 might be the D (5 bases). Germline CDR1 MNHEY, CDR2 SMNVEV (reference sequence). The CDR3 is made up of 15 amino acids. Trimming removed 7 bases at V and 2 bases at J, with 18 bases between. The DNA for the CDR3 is TGTGCCAGCAAATGGGGCCGCGGAACTACCTACGAGCAGTACTTC. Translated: CASKWGRGTTYEQYF.

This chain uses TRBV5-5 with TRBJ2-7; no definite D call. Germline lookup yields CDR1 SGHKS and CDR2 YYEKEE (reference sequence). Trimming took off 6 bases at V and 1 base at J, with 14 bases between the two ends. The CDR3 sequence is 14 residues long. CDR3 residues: CASTPRANSYEQYF. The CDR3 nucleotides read TGTGCCAGCACCCCTAGGGCAAATTCCTACGAGCAGTACTTC.

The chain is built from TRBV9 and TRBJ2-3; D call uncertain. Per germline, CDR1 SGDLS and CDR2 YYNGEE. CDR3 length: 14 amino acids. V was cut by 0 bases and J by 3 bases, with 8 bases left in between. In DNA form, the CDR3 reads TGTGCCAGCAGCGTAGACAGTCTAACAGATACGCAGTATTTT. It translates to CASSVDSLTDTQYF.

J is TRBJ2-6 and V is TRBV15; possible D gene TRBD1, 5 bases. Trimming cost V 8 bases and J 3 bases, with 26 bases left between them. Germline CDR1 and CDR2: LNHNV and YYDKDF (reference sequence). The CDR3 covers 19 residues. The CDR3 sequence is CATEGRQGLLRIGANVLTF. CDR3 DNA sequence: TGTGCCACCGAAGGTCGCCAGGGCCTTCTCCGGATTGGGGCCAACGTCCTGACTTTC.

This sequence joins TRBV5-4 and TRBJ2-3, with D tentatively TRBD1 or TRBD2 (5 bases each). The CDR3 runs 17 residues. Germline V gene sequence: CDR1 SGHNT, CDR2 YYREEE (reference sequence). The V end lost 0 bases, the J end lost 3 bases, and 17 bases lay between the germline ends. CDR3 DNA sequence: TGTGCCAGCAGCTTGGGGGGCGGGTATAGAGAAACAGATACGCAGTATTTT. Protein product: CASSLGGGYRETDTQYF.

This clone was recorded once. The CDR3 nucleotides read TGTGCCAGCAGTTACCTCCAGGGGACGGGCGAGCAGTACTTC. Residues: CASSYLQGTGEQYF. V usage is TRBV6-5 and J usage is TRBJ2-7; TRBD1 might be the D (6 bases). Per the germline V gene, CDR1 is MNHEY and CDR2 is SVGAGI. Trimming took 2 bases from V and 6 from J, leaving 14 bases between them. CDR3 length: 14 amino acids.

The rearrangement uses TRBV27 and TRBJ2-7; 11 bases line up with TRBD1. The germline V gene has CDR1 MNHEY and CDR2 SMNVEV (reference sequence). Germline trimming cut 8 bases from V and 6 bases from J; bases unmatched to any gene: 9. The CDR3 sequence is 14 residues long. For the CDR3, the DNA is TGTGCCAGCGGCCTCCTGGACAGGGGGCGCGAGCAGTACTTC. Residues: CASGLLDRGREQYF.

The CDR3: CASSELGQGKNSPLHF. CDR3 in DNA: TGTGCCAGCAGCGAATTGGGACAGGGGAAAAATTCACCCCTCCACTTT. The chain employs TRBV28 and TRBJ1-6; 10 bases are a match to TRBD1. Germline assignment: CDR1 MDHEN and CDR2 SYDVKM. Unmatched junction bases numbered 9, after V lost 6 bases and J lost 7 bases. The CDR3 consists of 16 residues. The full variable domain, its missing parts supplied by reference TRBV28 and TRBJ1-6, is DVKVTQSSRYLVKRTGEKVFLECVQDMDHENMFWYRQDPGLGLRLIYFSYDVKMKEKGDIPEGYSVSREKKERFSLILESASTNQTSMYLCASSELGQGKNSPLHFGNGTRLTVT.

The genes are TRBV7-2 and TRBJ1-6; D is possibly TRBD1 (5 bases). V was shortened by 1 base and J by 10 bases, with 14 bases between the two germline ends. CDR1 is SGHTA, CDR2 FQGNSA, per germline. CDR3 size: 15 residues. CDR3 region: CASSLEGRVRSPLHF. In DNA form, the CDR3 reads TGTGCCAGCAGCTTAGAAGGCAGGGTGCGGTCACCCCTCCACTTT. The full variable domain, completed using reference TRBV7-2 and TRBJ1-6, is GAGVSQSPSNKVTEKGKDVELRCDPISGHTALYWYRQSLGQGLEFLIYFQGNSAPDKSGLPSDRFSAERTGGSVSTLTIQRTQQEDSAVYLCASSLEGRVRSPLHFGNGTRLTVT.

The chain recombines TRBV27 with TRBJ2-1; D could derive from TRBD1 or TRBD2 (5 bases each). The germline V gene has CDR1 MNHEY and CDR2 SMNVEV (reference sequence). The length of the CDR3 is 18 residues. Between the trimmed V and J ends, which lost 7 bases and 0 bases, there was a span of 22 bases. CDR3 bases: TGTGCCAGCACGCGAGGGGTGCCTATTTCAAGCTCCTACAATGAGCAGTTCTTC. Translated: CASTRGVPISSSYNEQFF.

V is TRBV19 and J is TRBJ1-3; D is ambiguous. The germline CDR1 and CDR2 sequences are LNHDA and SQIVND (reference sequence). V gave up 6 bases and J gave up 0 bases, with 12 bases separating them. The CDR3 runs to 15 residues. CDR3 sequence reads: CASRDGFSSGNTIYF. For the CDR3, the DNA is TGTGCCAGTAGGGACGGATTCAGCTCTGGAAACACCATATATTTT. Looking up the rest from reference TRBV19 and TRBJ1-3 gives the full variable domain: DGGITQSPKYLFRKEGQNVTLSCEQNLNHDAMYWYRQDPGQGLRLIYYSQIVNDFQKGDIAEGYSVSREKKESFPLTVTSAQKNPTAFYLCASRDGFSSGNTIYFGEGSWLTVV.

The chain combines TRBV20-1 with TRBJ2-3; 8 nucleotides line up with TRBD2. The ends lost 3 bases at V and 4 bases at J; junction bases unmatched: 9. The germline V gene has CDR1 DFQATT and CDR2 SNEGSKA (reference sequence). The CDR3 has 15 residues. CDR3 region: CSASRPGGMADTQYF. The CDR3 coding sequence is TGCAGTGCTAGTCGCCCGGGAGGGATGGCAGATACGCAGTATTTT.